The 10 T cell receptor beta chains reported below all come from one sample, sequenced in a study of blood T cell repertoires in COVID-19. Only in-frame clones appear in the TCRdb table, and some are missing; sequencing was by immunoSEQ multiplex PCR. The table shows 200,000 or so clones, with 70% to 90% occurring only once. The sequenced sample was peripheral blood. The receptors were gathered from a man aged 55-75 years with acute or convalescent COVID-19.

This chain links TRBV11-2 with TRBJ2-7; 9 bases match TRBD2. CDR1 is SGHAT, CDR2 FQNNGV, per germline. With 4 bases clipped from V and 3 bases from J, the junction kept 10 bases outside the gene matches. The CDR3 covers 16 residues. The chain's CDR3 is CASSSYSGTSFYEQYF. The CDR3 nucleotides are TGTGCCAGCAGCTCCTACTCCGGGACTAGCTTCTACGAGCAGTACTTC.

This chain links TRBV7-3 with TRBJ2-1; the match to TRBD2 covers 15 bases. CDR1 and CDR2 (germline): SGHTA, FQGTGA. This CDR3 comprises 16 residues. The junction had 6 bases not matched to a gene; V was cut back by 5 bases and J by 7 bases. Here the CDR3 reads CASSPQGLAGGNEQFF. The CDR3 bases are TGTGCCAGCAGCCCGCAGGGACTAGCGGGGGGTAATGAGCAGTTCTTC.

The rearrangement joins TRBV11-2 to TRBJ2-1; 7 nucleotides match TRBD2. CDR3 size: 12 residues. The germline V gene encodes CDR1 SGHAT and CDR2 FQNNGV. V lost 4 bases and J lost 8; bases outside the gene matches: 2. As DNA, the CDR3 is TGTGCCAGCAGCTCGGGGGGTTATGAGCAGTTCTTC. Residues: CASSSGGYEQFF. Drawing the rest from reference TRBV11-2 and TRBJ2-1, the complete variable domain is EAGVAQSPRYKIIEKRQSVAFWCNPISGHATLYWYQQILGQGPKLLIQFQNNGVVDDSQLPKDRFSAERLKGVDSTLKIQPAKLEDSAVYLCASSSGGYEQFFGPGTRLTVL.

The chain links TRBV14 to TRBJ2-7; 11 bases are a match to TRBD2. With 4 bases clipped from V and 0 bases from J, the junction kept 11 bases outside the gene matches. Germline CDR1 is SGHDN and CDR2 is FVKESK. The CDR3 length is 18 residues. The CDR3 nucleotides are TGTGCCAGCAGCCCACTAGCGGGGGATCAGAGGGGCTCCTACGAGCAGTACTTC. This encodes CASSPLAGDQRGSYEQYF.

The table lists this clone with a count of one. The chain employs TRBV6-2 or TRBV6-3 and TRBJ2-1; maybe TRBD2 (5 bases). Germline V CDR1 and CDR2: MNHEY, SVGEGT. V was pared by 4 bases and J by 1 base, with 11 bases between. CDR3 length: 15 residues. The CDR3 DNA follows: TGTGCCAGCAGTTCCTTAGGCGGGTCCTACAATGAGCAGTTCTTC. Its protein product is CASSSLGGSYNEQFF.

CDR3 amino acids: CASSRTGGVDSPLHF. Written as DNA, the CDR3 is TGTGCCAGCAGCCGTACAGGGGGTGTTGATTCACCCCTCCACTTT. This chain joins TRBV14 and TRBJ1-6, with TRBD1 identical over 8 bases. In germline, CDR1 is SGHDN, CDR2 FVKESK. The V gene end was trimmed by 4 bases and the J gene end by 8 bases; junction bases not matched to a gene: 7. CDR3 size: 15 residues. Complete variable domain (other parts from reference TRBV14 and TRBJ1-6): EAGVTQFPSHSVIEKGQTVTLRCDPISGHDNLYWYRRVMGKEIKFLLHFVKESKQDESGMPNNRFLAERTGGTYSTLKVQPAELEDSGVYFCASSRTGGVDSPLHFGNGTRLTVT.

V usage is TRBV3-1 (or the pseudogene TRBV3-2) and J usage is TRBJ2-7; 8 bases align to TRBD1. This CDR3 spans 15 amino acids. Germline V gives CDR1 LGHDT, CDR2 YNNKEL (reference sequence). Germline trimming cut 0 bases from V and 4 bases from J; bases unmatched to any gene: 5. The CDR3 spells CASSQDTGQGYEQYF. CDR3 bases: TGTGCCAGCAGCCAAGATACAGGACAGGGTTACGAGCAGTACTTC.

This clone was found once. The chain uses TRBV6-5 and TRBJ2-3, with 9 bases fitting TRBD2. Germline V lookup: CDR1 MNHEY, CDR2 SVGAGI. V lost 2 bases to trimming and J lost 3 bases; unmatched junction nucleotides: 3. The CDR3 loop spans 15 amino acids. CDR3 coding DNA: TGTGCCAGCAGTTACCGCGGGGGGGCAACAGATACGCAGTATTTT. Amino acids: CASSYRGGATDTQYF.

The rearrangement joins TRBV9 to TRBJ2-2; a weak D match, TRBD1 (6 bases). The CDR3 length is 15 residues. Germline-derived CDR1 and CDR2 are SGDLS and YYNGEE. V lost 5 bases to trimming and J lost 0 bases, with 11 bases between them. In DNA form, the CDR3 reads TGTGCCAGCAGTAGGACAGCGTCGAACACCGGGGAGCTGTTTTTT. The encoded protein is CASSRTASNTGELFF.

V usage is TRBV6-5 and J usage is TRBJ2-5, with 10 nucleotides matching TRBD2. Germline V gene data show CDR1 as MNHEY and CDR2 as SVGAGI. This CDR3 contains 15 residues. V trimming: 6 bases; J trimming: 4 bases; junction bases outside the gene matches: 8. CDR3 in DNA: TGTGCCAGCAGACGCAGTCCTAGCGGGGGAGAGACCCAGTACTTC. This sequence encodes CASRRSPSGGETQYF.